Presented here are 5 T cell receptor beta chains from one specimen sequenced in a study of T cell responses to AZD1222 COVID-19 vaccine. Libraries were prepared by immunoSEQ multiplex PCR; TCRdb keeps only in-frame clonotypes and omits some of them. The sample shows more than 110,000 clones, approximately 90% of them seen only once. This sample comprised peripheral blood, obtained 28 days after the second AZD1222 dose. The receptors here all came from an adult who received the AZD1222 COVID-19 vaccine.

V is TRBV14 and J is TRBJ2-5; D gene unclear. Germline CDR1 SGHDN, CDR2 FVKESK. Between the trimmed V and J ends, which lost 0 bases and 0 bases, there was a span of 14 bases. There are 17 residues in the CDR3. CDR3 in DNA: TGTGCCAGCAGCCAAGAAAGAGGATCCTCGTACCAAGAGACCCAGTACTTC. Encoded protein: CASSQERGSSYQETQYF.

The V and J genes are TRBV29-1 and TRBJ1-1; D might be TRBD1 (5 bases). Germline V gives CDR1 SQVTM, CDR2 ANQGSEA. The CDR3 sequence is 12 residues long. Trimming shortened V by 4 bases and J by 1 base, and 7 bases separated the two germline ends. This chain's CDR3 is CSVGGRNTEAFF. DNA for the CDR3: TGCAGCGTTGGGGGGAGGAACACTGAAGCTTTCTTT.

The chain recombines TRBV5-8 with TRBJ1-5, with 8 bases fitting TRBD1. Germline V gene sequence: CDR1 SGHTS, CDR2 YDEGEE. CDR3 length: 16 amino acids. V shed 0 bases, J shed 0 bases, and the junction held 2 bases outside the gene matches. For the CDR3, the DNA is TGTGCCAGCAGCTTGGGGACAGGGTATAGCAATCAGCCCCAGCATTTT. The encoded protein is CASSLGTGYSNQPQHF.

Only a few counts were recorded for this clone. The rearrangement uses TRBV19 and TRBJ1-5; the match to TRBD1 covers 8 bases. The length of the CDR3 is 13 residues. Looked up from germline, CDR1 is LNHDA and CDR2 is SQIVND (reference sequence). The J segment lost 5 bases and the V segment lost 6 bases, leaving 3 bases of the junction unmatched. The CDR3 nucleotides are TGTGCCAGTAGGGACAGGGAGCATCAGCCCCAGCATTTT. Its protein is CASRDREHQPQHF.

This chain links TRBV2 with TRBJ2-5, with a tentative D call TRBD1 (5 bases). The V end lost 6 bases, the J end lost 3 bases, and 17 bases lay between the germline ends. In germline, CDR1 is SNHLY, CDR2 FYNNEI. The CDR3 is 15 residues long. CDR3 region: CASRVTQGMEETQYF. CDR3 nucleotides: TGTGCCAGCAGGGTGACGCAGGGCATGGAAGAGACCCAGTACTTC. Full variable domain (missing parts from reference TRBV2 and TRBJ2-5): EPEVTQTPSHQVTQMGQEVILRCVPISNHLYFYWYRQILGQKVEFLVSFYNNEISEKSEIFDDQFSVERPDGSNFTLKIRSTKLEDSAMYFCASRVTQGMEETQYFGPGTRLLVL.